A selection of T cell receptor beta chains follows, all from one sample in a study of tumor-infiltrating lymphocytes in localized non-small cell lung cancer. Profiled with immunoSEQ multiplex PCR; TCRdb holds only in-frame clones, not every one. The profile shows 10,000 or so clones, approximately 82% of them singletons. Sequenced input: uninvolved lung tissue not adjacent to the tumor. The receptors were sampled from a human donor with non-small cell lung cancer. CDR3s include the opening cysteine and the closing phenylalanine or tryptophan. The order of the fields is D gene, clone size, J gene, V gene, CDR3 protein, CDR3 DNA. A D gene is named only where the DNA matches it firmly. Expanded clones get a size class; other rows say once, few or many, or leave the size out.

TRBD1,NA,TRBJ1-3,TRBV28,CASSTHTGAGNTIYF,TGTGCCAGCAGTACCCATACAGGGGCAGGAAACACCATATATTTT
TRBD2,NA,TRBJ2-1,TRBV6-1,CASGRANNEQFF,TGTGCCAGCGGGAGGGCCAACAATGAGCAGTTCTTC
TRBD1,NA,TRBJ1-6,TRBV5-1,CASSLDLGQGQSPLHF,TGCGCCAGCAGCTTGGACCTGGGACAGGGACAATCACCCCTCCACTTT
NA,NA,TRBJ2-3,TRBV5-5,CASSPQEESTDTQYF,TGTGCCAGCAGCCCCCAGGAGGAGAGCACAGATACGCAGTATTTT
NA,NA,TRBJ1-1,TRBV29-1,CSVDRPGARAFF,TGCAGCGTTGATAGACCCGGGGCGCGGGCTTTCTTT
NA,NA,TRBJ1-1,TRBV15,CATSRDEGVGAFF,TGTGCCACCAGCAGAGATGAGGGGGTAGGAGCTTTCTTT
NA,NA,TRBJ2-2,TRBV5-1,CASSLDRLDVGELFF,TGCGCCAGCAGCTTGGACAGGCTTGACGTCGGGGAGCTGTTTTTT
TRBD1,NA,TRBJ1-1,TRBV6-5,CASSSPDRVFTEAFF,TGTGCCAGCAGTTCCCCGGACAGGGTTTTCACTGAAGCTTTCTTT
TRBD1,NA,TRBJ1-5,TRBV18,CASSPRGTGVNQPQHF,TGTGCCAGCTCACCGCGCGGGACAGGTGTAAATCAGCCCCAGCATTTT
NA,NA,TRBJ2-2,TRBV27,CASSLSPGPRGELFF,TGTGCCAGCAGTTTATCCCCTGGACCTCGGGGGGAGCTGTTTTTT
NA,NA,TRBJ1-1,TRBV29-1,CSVLSGAFSAFF,TGCAGCGTTCTCTCGGGAGCCTTTAGCGCTTTCTTT
NA,NA,TRBJ2-4,TRBV29-1,CSVADHIQYF,TGCAGCGTCGCGGATCACATTCAGTACTTC
NA,NA,TRBJ1-2,TRBV11-2,CASSLRSAAGNYGYTF,TGTGCCAGCAGCTTACGTAGCGCAGCAGGAAACTATGGCTACACCTTC
TRBD1,NA,TRBJ2-1,TRBV30,CAWSGTGDYYNEQFF,TGTGCCTGGAGTGGGACAGGGGACTACTACAATGAGCAGTTCTTC
TRBD1,NA,TRBJ1-2,TRBV5-1,CASSGDRDYGYTF,TGCGCCAGCAGCGGGGACAGGGACTATGGCTACACCTTC
TRBD1,few,TRBJ1-2,TRBV18,CASSPSTTGGIAYGYTF,TGTGCCAGCTCACCCTCCACGACAGGGGGCATAGCCTATGGCTACACCTTC
NA,NA,TRBJ1-4,TRBV19,CASSIDAGATGKLFF,TGTGCCAGTAGTATAGATGCTGGGGCCACTGGAAAACTGTTTTTT
TRBD2,few,TRBJ2-1,TRBV10-3,CAISESRTSGRSYEQFF,TGTGCCATCAGTGAGTCCCGGACTAGCGGGAGGTCCTATGAGCAGTTCTTC
TRBD1,NA,TRBJ2-5,TRBV5-1,CASSSLQGVYETQYF,TGCGCCAGCAGCTCCCTGCAGGGGGTGTATGAGACCCAGTACTTC
NA,NA,TRBJ1-3,TRBV27,CASSLREGGNTIYF,TGTGCCAGCAGTTTAAGAGAGGGTGGAAACACCATATATTTT
NA,NA,TRBJ2-3,TRBV4-1,CASSPRRENTDTQYF,TGCGCCAGCAGCCCTCGCAGGGAGAACACAGATACGCAGTATTTT
TRBD1,NA,TRBJ2-1,TRBV7-2,CASSLDTGGYEQFF,TGTGCCAGCAGCTTAGATACAGGGGGCTATGAGCAGTTCTTC
NA,NA,TRBJ2-5,TRBV2,CASMQPGEETQYF,TGTGCCAGCATGCAGCCGGGAGAAGAGACCCAGTACTTC
NA,NA,TRBJ2-7,TRBV5-1,CASSLGSDYEQYF,TGCGCCAGCAGCCTTGGTTCGGACTACGAGCAGTACTTC
TRBD1,medium-sized,TRBJ2-7,TRBV29-1,CSVGRSTGGGEQYF,TGCAGCGTGGGAAGATCGACAGGGGGCGGCGAGCAGTACTTC
NA,few,TRBJ1-2,TRBV7-2,CASSPSAAQAGTF,TGTGCCAGCAGCCCATCCGCGGCGCAGGCGGGTACCTTC
TRBD2,NA,TRBJ2-5,TRBV11-2,CASSLGTSGKETQYF,TGTGCCAGCAGCTTAGGGACTAGCGGGAAAGAGACCCAGTACTTC
NA,few,TRBJ2-6,TRBV25-1,CASSEDRSGLGANVLTF,TGTGCCAGCAGTGAAGACAGGAGCGGACTAGGGGCCAACGTCCTGACTTTC
TRBD1,NA,TRBJ2-7,TRBV28,CASRIGQGGNYEQYF,TGTGCCAGCCGGATAGGACAGGGAGGAAACTACGAGCAGTACTTC
NA,NA,TRBJ2-3,TRBV29-1,CSVESTRGKYF,TGCAGCGTTGAATCAACTAGGGGCAAGTATTTT
NA,NA,TRBJ2-7,TRBV4-1,CASSPAGTSGYEQYF,TGCGCCAGCAGCCCTGCCGGGACTTCGGGGTACGAGCAGTACTTC